The 6 T cell receptor beta chains listed next were all sequenced from one sample in a study of PD-L1 blockade in urothelial cancer. Time point here: pretreatment peripheral blood. TCRdb's table, derived via immunoSEQ multiplex PCR, lists solely in-frame clones and lacks some. The sample lists around 33,000 clones; about four fifths were seen once. The sequencing here drew on PBMCs, taken around atezolizumab (anti-PD-L1) treatment. These receptors all come from a man aged 55 to 70 with urothelial cancer.

The V gene is TRBV4-1, the J gene TRBJ2-7, with 11 bases fitting TRBD2. The V gene end was trimmed by 4 bases and the J gene end by 4 bases; junction bases not matched to a gene: 6. CDR1 and CDR2 from the germline V gene are MGHRA and YSYEKL. CDR3 length: 15 residues. The CDR3 DNA reads TGCGCCAGCAGCCTTGGGACTAGCGGACTTTACGAGCAGTACTTC. Residues: CASSLGTSGLYEQYF.

This chain uses TRBV2 with TRBJ1-4; 8 bases match TRBD1. Germline CDR1 is SNHLY and CDR2 is FYNNEI. The CDR3 runs to 14 residues. The ends lost 9 bases at V and 5 bases at J; junction bases unmatched: 8. CDR3 DNA: TGTGCCAGTCTGACAAACAGGGGGAATGAAAAACTGTTTTTT. This gives the protein CASLTNRGNEKLFF.

This chain links TRBV7-9 with TRBJ2-1; TRBD2 agrees at 9 bases. This CDR3 has 14 amino acids. V was pared by 3 bases and J by 7 bases, with 4 bases of the junction left unmatched. CDR1 SEHNR and CDR2 FQNEAQ come from the germline V gene (reference sequence). This chain's CDR3 is CASSFGGGANEQFF. The CDR3 DNA follows: TGTGCCAGCAGCTTTGGCGGGGGGGCGAATGAGCAGTTCTTC.

This clone has just one count. The genes are TRBV19 and TRBJ2-1, with 7 nucleotides matching TRBD1. CDR1 LNHDA and CDR2 SQIVND come from the germline V gene (reference sequence). The junction had 4 bases not matched to a gene; V was cut back by 0 bases and J by 5 bases. This CDR3 has 15 amino acids. CDR3: CASSIEDRDHNEQFF. The CDR3 nucleotides are TGTGCCAGTAGTATAGAAGACAGGGATCACAATGAGCAGTTCTTC.

This clone was observed a few times. CDR3 residues: CASSQSQVSLQQFF. CDR3 DNA: TGTGCCAGCAGCCAATCCCAGGTCTCCCTACAGCAGTTCTTC. V is TRBV16 and J is TRBJ2-1; D remains unclear. Germline V gives CDR1 KGHSY, CDR2 FQNENV. V was pared by 0 bases and J by 11 bases, with 14 bases between. The CDR3 is 14 residues long.

The rearrangement joins TRBV5-5 to TRBJ1-4, with 8 bases lining up with TRBD1. V shed 3 bases, J shed 2 bases, and the junction held 3 bases outside the gene matches. CDR3 size: 15 residues. The germline CDR1 and CDR2 sequences are SGHKS and YYEKEE (reference sequence). Here the CDR3 reads CASSWQGATNEKLFF. CDR3 nucleotide sequence: TGTGCCAGCAGCTGGCAGGGGGCGACTAATGAAAAACTGTTTTTT.